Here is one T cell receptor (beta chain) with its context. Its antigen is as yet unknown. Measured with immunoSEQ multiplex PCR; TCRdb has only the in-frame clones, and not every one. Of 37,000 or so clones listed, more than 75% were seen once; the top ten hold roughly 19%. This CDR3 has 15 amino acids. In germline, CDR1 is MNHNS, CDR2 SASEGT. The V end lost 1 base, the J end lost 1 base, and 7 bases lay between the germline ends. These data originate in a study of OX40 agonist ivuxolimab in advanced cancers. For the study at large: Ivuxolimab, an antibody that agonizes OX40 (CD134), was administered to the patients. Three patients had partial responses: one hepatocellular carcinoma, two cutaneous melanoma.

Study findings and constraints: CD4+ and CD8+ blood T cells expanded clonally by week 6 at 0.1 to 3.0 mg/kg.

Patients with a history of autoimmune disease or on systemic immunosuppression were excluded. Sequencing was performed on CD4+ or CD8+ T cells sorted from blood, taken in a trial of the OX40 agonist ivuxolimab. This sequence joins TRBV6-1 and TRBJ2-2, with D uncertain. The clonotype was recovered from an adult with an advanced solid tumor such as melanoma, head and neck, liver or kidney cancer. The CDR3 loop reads CASSEEELNTGELFF. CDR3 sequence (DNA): TGTGCCAGCAGTGAAGAAGAGCTGAACACCGGGGAGCTGTTTTTT.